These T cell receptor beta chains were read from a single sample in a study of shared clonotypes between healthy human individuals. Assay used: immunoSEQ multiplex PCR; TCRdb lists only in-frame clones, some missing. The sample has about 730,000 clones; just under 75% are singletons. Sequencing input: memory CD4+ T cells sorted from blood. The origin of the receptors is a woman aged 30 to 39 in good health. Each CDR3 is given with its conserved first and last residue. A D gene is named only where the DNA matches it firmly. Clone size appears in some rows only: once, few, many, or a class for an expanded clone.

TRBD1	TRBV5-5	NA	TRBJ1-1	13	TGTGCCAGCAGGAGGGACAGGAGGACTGAAGCTTTCTTT	CASRRDRRTEAFF
TRBD1	TRBV6-1	NA	TRBJ1-1	15	TGTGCCAGCAGTGAGGAACAGGGGGCGGTCACTGAAGCTTTCTTT	CASSEEQGAVTEAFF
TRBD1	TRBV6-5	NA	TRBJ1-2	14	TGTGCCAGCAGCGATAGACAGGGCCGCTTAGGCTACACCTTC	CASSDRQGRLGYTF
NA	TRBV7-8	few	TRBJ2-1	16	TGTGCCAGCAGCTTAGTCGGAGCGGGCCCGAGCCATGAGCAGTTCTTC	CASSLVGAGPSHEQFF
NA	TRBV27	NA	TRBJ2-7	15	TGTGCCAGCAGAGGCAGGGAGGCCATCTCCTACGAGCAGTACTTC	CASRGREAISYEQYF
TRBD1	TRBV10-3	NA	TRBJ2-7	13	TGTGCCATCAGTGCGCAGGGGGCCAACGAGCAGTACTTC	CAISAQGANEQYF
TRBD2	TRBV15	NA	TRBJ2-1	18	TGTGCCACCAGCAGGGGGGGTAGCGGGAGCCAAAGCTACAATGAGCAGTTCTTC	CATSRGGSGSQSYNEQFF
NA	TRBV11-2	NA	TRBJ1-1	13	TGTGCCAGCAGCTTATTCGGAGACACTGAAGCTTTCTTT	CASSLFGDTEAFF
TRBD2	TRBV7-9	NA	TRBJ2-1	15	TGTGCCAGCAGCCCCCCGGGACTAGGTCTAAGGGAGCAGTTCTTC	CASSPPGLGLREQFF
NA	TRBV5-1	NA	TRBJ2-4	13	TGCGCCAGCAGCTTGTCCGGGAGTGGCATTCAGTACTTC	CASSLSGSGIQYF
NA	TRBV28	NA	TRBJ1-1	12	TGTGCCAGCAGTTTGCAGACAGATGAAGCTTTCTTT	CASSLQTDEAFF
NA	TRBV21-1	NA	TRBJ1-5	14	TGTGCCAGCAGCAAAGTACAGAGAAATCAGCCCCAGCATTTT	CASSKVQRNQPQHF
TRBD2	TRBV9	NA	TRBJ2-1	17	TGTGCCAGCAGCGTAGAGGGACTAGCGGGGAACTACAATGAGCAGTTCTTC	CASSVEGLAGNYNEQFF
TRBD2	TRBV18	NA	TRBJ2-7	17	TGTGCCAGCTCACCAGCCCTAGCGGGCGCTGGAGTAGTCGAGCAGTACTTC	CASSPALAGAGVVEQYF
TRBD1	TRBV28	few	TRBJ1-2	13	TGTGTCTCCGTGGGAGGGGGCGTGGGAGGCTACACCTTC	CVSVGGGVGGYTF
TRBD1	TRBV5-8	NA	TRBJ1-5	15	TGTGCCAGCCTGGAAGGGACAGGACTTAATCAGCCCCAGCATTTT	CASLEGTGLNQPQHF
TRBD1	TRBV6-1	NA	TRBJ1-2	17	TGTGCCAGCAGTGAAGGCCGTCAGGGGGGACGAAACTATGGCTACACCTTC	CASSEGRQGGRNYGYTF
NA	TRBV25-1	few	TRBJ2-5	14	TGTGCCAGCGGGTCAGGGGATGCGCTTGAGACCCAGTACTTC	CASGSGDALETQYF
NA	TRBV5-4	NA	TRBJ1-2	14	TGTGCCAGCAGCGACCAGGGAGGAGGCTATGGCTACACCTTC	CASSDQGGGYGYTF
NA	TRBV4-1	NA	TRBJ1-1	15	TGCGCCAGCAGCCAATCGAAGGGTTTTTACACTGAAGCTTTCTTT	CASSQSKGFYTEAFF
NA	TRBV7-9	NA	TRBJ2-5	14	TGTGCCAGCAGCTCCGGGAGTGGGGGAGAGACCCAGTACTTC	CASSSGSGGETQYF
NA	TRBV18	NA	TRBJ1-1	12	TGTGCCAGCTCACCCCCGGGAACTGAAGCTTTCTTT	CASSPPGTEAFF
NA	TRBV29-1	NA	TRBJ2-1	19	TGCAGCGTTGATCCCGGGACTGGACTCTTCGGATGGGAGAACAATGAGCAGTTCTTC	CSVDPGTGLFGWENNEQFF
TRBD2	TRBV5-1	NA	TRBJ2-2	18	TGCGCCAGCACTGGCGGGACTAGCGGGAGCTTTAGCACCGGGGAGCTGTTTTTT	CASTGGTSGSFSTGELFF
TRBD1	TRBV6-1	NA	TRBJ2-7	14	TGTGCCAGCAGCGGACAGGGGCCTTCCTACGAGCAGTACTTC	CASSGQGPSYEQYF
TRBD2	TRBV9	NA	TRBJ2-2	18	TGTGCCAGCAGCGTAGCTACTAGCGGGAGCGGGCGCACCGGGGAGCTGTTTTTT	CASSVATSGSGRTGELFF
NA	TRBV10-2	few	TRBJ2-2	14	TGCGCCAGCACCCACTCACGGAACACCGGGGAGCTGTTTTTT	CASTHSRNTGELFF
NA	TRBV11-3	NA	TRBJ2-2	14	TGTGCCAGCAGCTTATGGGGGGCGGCCGGGGAGCTGTTTTTT	CASSLWGAAGELFF
TRBD1	TRBV7-2	once	TRBJ2-1	18	TGTGCCAGCAGCTTAGGGGACAGGGGTCTCCCTTCTTACAATGAGCAGTTCTTC	CASSLGDRGLPSYNEQFF
NA	TRBV30	NA	TRBJ1-2	13	TGTGCCTGGGGAGACACAGGGCCACGGGGCTACACCTTC	CAWGDTGPRGYTF
NA	TRBV2	NA	TRBJ1-5	13	TGTGCCAGCAGCCTTGAGAGCAATCAGCCCCAGCATTTT	CASSLESNQPQHF
NA	TRBV10-2	once	TRBJ1-2	14	TGCGCCAGCAGTTCACAGTCCGGCGGCTATGGCTACACCTTC	CASSSQSGGYGYTF